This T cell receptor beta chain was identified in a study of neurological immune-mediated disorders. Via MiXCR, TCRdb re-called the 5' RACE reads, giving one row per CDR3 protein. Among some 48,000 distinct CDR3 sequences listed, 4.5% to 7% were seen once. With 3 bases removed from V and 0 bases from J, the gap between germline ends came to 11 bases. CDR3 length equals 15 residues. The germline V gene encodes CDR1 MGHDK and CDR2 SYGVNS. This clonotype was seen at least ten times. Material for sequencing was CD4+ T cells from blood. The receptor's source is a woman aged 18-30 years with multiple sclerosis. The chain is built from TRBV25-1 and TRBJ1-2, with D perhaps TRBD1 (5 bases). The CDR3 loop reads CASSDQAGPNYGYTF. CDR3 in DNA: TGTGCCAGCAGTGACCAGGCGGGACCTAACTATGGCTACACCTTC.